This T cell receptor (beta chain) was captured in a study of cytomegalovirus exposure and HLA in healthy donors. On this clone itself: Its antigen is not known.

Points from the study as a whole: Of the V segments, some could not be distinguished, including TRBV6-2 and TRBV6-3, and were excluded. TCR beta V- and J-gene trimming, according to a later analysis, was linked to a missense DCLRE1C variant. Three CMV-associated chains proved CMV antigen-specific in vitro.

There are 15 residues in the CDR3. The junction had 8 bases not matched to a gene; V was cut back by 5 bases and J by 1 base. The germline gives CDR1 SNHLY, CDR2 FYNNEI. The study ran its PCR with 60 Vbeta and 13 Jbeta primers. Generated by immunoSEQ multiplex PCR, the TCRdb table keeps only in-frame clones and is missing some. The sample holds around 190,000 clones, approximately 85% seen once. The chain joins TRBV2 to TRBJ2-7; 7 nucleotides match TRBD1. The sequenced sample was PBMCs. The receptor was derived from a woman aged 50 to 60 in good health and CMV-seronegative. CDR3 in DNA: TGTGCCAGCAGTTTACTCGGGACAGCGTCCTACGAGCAGTACTTC. Its protein is CASSLLGTASYEQYF.